The 9 T cell receptor beta chains given below trace back to one sample, sequenced in a study of siplizumab effects on memory and regulatory T cells. TCRdb's table, derived via immunoSEQ multiplex PCR, lists solely in-frame clones and lacks some. The repertoire holds around 100,000 clones, with more than 90% as singletons. Sequencing used CD4+ T cells sorted from blood. The receptors stem from a human donor in good health.

The table lists this clone with a count of one. CDR3 coding DNA: TGTGCCAGTAGTCCTCACCCGGCCGGGACAACCAGCAATCAGCCCCAGCATTTT. The encoded protein is CASSPHPAGTTSNQPQHF. The rearrangement uses TRBV19 and TRBJ1-5, with D perhaps TRBD1 (6 bases). The CDR3 extends over 18 amino acids. V was shortened by 5 bases and J by 1 base, with 21 bases between the two germline ends. Germline values: CDR1 LNHDA, CDR2 SQIVND (reference sequence).

V usage is TRBV6-6 and J usage is TRBJ2-1; tentative D call: TRBD1 (5 bases). The germline V and J ends were trimmed by 0 bases and 5 bases, with 8 bases remaining between them. This CDR3 is built from 14 residues. Germline V gives CDR1 MNHNY, CDR2 SVGAGI (reference sequence). The CDR3 protein is CASSYSDTHNEQFF. CDR3 bases: TGTGCCAGCAGTTACTCGGACACCCACAATGAGCAGTTCTTC.

The rearrangement joins TRBV27 to TRBJ1-4; D remains ambiguous. Looked up from germline, CDR1 is MNHEY and CDR2 is SMNVEV (reference sequence). Trimming left V 3 bases short and J 3 bases short, with 8 bases between. The CDR3 contains 14 residues. In DNA form, the CDR3 reads TGTGCCAGCAGTTTCTCAGGTGCTAATGAAAAACTGTTTTTT. Amino acid sequence: CASSFSGANEKLFF.

V usage is TRBV6-6 and J usage is TRBJ2-1; D may match TRBD1 or TRBD2 (5 bases each). Germline CDR1 is MNHNY and CDR2 is SVGAGI (reference sequence). Trimming removed 2 bases at V and 5 bases at J, with 10 bases between. This CDR3 is built from 14 residues. In DNA form, the CDR3 reads TGTGCCAGCAGTTACGAGGGGACCCACAATGAGCAGTTCTTC. Its translation is CASSYEGTHNEQFF.

V is TRBV2 and J is TRBJ2-3, with TRBD2 identical over 13 bases. The CDR3 totals 15 residues. Germline V lookup: CDR1 SNHLY, CDR2 FYNNEI. Trimming took 5 bases from V and 5 from J; bases not matched to a gene: 4. The CDR3 spells CASSLLAGGGDTQYF. CDR3 DNA: TGTGCCAGCAGTCTACTAGCGGGGGGGGGAGATACGCAGTATTTT.

The CDR3 sequence is CASIWRRRGEETQYF. The DNA for the CDR3 is TGTGCCAGTATATGGAGGAGGCGGGGGGAAGAGACCCAGTACTTC. The chain carries TRBV19 and TRBJ2-5, with 8 nucleotides matching TRBD2. This CDR3 spans 15 amino acids. With V trimmed by 7 bases and J by 3 bases, 10 bases remained unmatched. Germline CDR1 and CDR2: LNHDA and SQIVND (reference sequence).

The V gene is TRBV2, the J gene TRBJ2-7; the match to TRBD1 covers 9 bases. J was trimmed by 4 bases and V by 8 bases; bases with no gene match: 9. Germline CDR1 and CDR2: SNHLY and FYNNEI. This CDR3 is built from 14 residues. The CDR3 is CASGSRTGEYEQYF. The CDR3 DNA is TGTGCCAGCGGGTCGAGGACAGGGGAGTACGAGCAGTACTTC.

The chain is built from TRBV5-4 and TRBJ2-7; 8 bases align to TRBD2. CDR1 is SGHNT and CDR2 is YYREEE in the germline V gene (reference sequence). V gave up 4 bases and J gave up 2 bases; unmatched junction bases: 8. This CDR3 is built from 15 residues. CDR3 DNA: TGTGCCAGCAGCAGACGCGGGGGGCCGCCCTACGAGCAGTACTTC. Translated: CASSRRGGPPYEQYF.

The chain recombines TRBV21-1 with TRBJ2-7. TRBV21-1 is marked as a pseudogene. The CDR3 sequence is 20 residues long. CDR3 DNA sequence: TGTGCCAGCAGCAAAGGCCCAAGCTATCTGAAAGCCCTAACCGGATACGAGCAGTACTTC. Its protein product is CASSKGPSYLKALTGYEQYF.